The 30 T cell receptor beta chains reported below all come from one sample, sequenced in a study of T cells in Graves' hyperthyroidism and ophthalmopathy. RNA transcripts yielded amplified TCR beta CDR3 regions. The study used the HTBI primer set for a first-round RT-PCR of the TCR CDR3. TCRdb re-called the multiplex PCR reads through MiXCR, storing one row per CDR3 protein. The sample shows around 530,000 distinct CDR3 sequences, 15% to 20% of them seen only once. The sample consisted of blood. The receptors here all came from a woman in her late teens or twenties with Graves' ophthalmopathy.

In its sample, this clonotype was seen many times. Here the CDR3 reads CSARPTLMGTEAFF. The CDR3 nucleotides are TGCAGTGCTAGACCCACCCTCATGGGCACTGAAGCTTTCTTT. This chain uses TRBV20-1 with TRBJ1-1; D remains ambiguous. The CDR3 length is 14 residues. Trimming left V 2 bases short and J 4 bases short, with 14 bases between. Germline CDR1 DFQATT, CDR2 SNEGSKA (reference sequence).

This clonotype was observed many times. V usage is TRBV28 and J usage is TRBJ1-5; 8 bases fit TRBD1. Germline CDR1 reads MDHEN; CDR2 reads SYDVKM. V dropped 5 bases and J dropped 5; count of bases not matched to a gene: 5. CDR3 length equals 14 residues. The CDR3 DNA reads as TGTGCCAGCAGTCTAGGACAGGGCCATCAGCCCCAGCATTTT. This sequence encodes CASSLGQGHQPQHF.

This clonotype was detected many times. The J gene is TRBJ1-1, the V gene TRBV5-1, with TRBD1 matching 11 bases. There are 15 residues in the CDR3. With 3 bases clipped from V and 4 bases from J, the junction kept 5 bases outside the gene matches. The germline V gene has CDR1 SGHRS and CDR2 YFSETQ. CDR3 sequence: CASSWGTGGSTEAFF. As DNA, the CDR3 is TGCGCCAGCAGCTGGGGGACAGGGGGGAGCACTGAAGCTTTCTTT. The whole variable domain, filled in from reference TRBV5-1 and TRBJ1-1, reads KAGVTQTPRYLIKTRGQQVTLSCSPISGHRSVSWYQQTPGQGLQFLFEYFSETQRNKGNFPGRFSGRQFSNSRSEMNVSTLELGDSALYLCASSWGTGGSTEAFFGQGTRLTVV.

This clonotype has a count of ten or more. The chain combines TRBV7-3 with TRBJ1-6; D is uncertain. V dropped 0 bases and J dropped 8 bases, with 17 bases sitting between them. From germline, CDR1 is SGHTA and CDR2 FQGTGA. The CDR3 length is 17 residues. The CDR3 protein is CASSLTRREDSYSPLHF. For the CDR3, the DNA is TGTGCCAGCAGCTTAACTCGGAGGGAGGATTCTTATTCACCCCTCCACTTT.

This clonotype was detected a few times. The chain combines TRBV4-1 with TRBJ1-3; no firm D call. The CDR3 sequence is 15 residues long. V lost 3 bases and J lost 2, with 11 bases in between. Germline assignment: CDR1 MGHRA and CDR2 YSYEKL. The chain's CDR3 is CASSQIDLTGNTIYF. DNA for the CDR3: TGCGCCAGCAGCCAGATAGACCTGACTGGAAACACCATATATTTT.

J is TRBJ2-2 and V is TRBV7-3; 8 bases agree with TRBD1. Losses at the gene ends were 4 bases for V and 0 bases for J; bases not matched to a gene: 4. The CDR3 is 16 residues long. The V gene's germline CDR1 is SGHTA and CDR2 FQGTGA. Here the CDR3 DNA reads TGTGCCAGCAGCTCAGGGGGCAGGGCGAACACCGGGGAGCTGTTTTTT. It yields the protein CASSSGGRANTGELFF.

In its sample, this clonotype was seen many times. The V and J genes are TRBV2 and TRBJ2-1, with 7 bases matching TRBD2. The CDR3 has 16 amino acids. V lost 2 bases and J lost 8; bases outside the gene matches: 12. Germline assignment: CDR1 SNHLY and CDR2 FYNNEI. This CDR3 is CASSEFLREGVDEQFF. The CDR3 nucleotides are TGTGCCAGCAGTGAATTCTTGAGGGAGGGCGTCGATGAGCAGTTCTTC.

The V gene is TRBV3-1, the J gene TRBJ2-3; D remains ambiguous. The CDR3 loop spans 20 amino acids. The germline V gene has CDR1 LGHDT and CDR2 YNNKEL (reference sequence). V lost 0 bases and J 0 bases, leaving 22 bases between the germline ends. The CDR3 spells CASSQDLRGKKPSSTDTQYF. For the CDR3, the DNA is TGTGCCAGCAGCCAAGACTTAAGAGGAAAGAAACCATCTAGCACAGATACGCAGTATTTT.

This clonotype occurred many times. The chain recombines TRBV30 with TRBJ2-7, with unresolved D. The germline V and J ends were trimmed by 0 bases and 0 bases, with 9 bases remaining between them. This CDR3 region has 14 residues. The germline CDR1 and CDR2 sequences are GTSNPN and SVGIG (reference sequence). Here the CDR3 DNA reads TGTGCCTGGAGTGTTAAGGAAACCTCCTACGAGCAGTACTTC. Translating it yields CAWSVKETSYEQYF.

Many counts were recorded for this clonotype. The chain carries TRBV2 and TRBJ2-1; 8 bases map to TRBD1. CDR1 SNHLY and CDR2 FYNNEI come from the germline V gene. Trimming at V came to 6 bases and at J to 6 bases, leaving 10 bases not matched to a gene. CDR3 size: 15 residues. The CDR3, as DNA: TGTGCCAGCAGCGGGACAGGAGGGCCTTCCAATGAGCAGTTCTTC. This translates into CASSGTGGPSNEQFF. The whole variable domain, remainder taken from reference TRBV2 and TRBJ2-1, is EPEVTQTPSHQVTQMGQEVILRCVPISNHLYFYWYRQILGQKVEFLVSFYNNEISEKSEIFDDQFSVERPDGSNFTLKIRSTKLEDSAMYFCASSGTGGPSNEQFFGPGTRLTVL.

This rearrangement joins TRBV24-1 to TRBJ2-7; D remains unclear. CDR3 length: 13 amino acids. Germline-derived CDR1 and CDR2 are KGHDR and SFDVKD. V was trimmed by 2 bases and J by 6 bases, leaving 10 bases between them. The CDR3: CATSDSLIREQYF. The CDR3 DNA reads TGTGCCACCAGTGATTCCCTGATACGCGAGCAGTACTTC.

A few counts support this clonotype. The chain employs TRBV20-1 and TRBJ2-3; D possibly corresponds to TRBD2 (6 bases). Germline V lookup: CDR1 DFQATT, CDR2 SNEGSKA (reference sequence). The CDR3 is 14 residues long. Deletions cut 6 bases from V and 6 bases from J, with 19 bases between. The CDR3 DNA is TGCAGTGCCCCGTCCTCCGGGAGCCCTGATACGCAGTATTTT. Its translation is CSAPSSGSPDTQYF.

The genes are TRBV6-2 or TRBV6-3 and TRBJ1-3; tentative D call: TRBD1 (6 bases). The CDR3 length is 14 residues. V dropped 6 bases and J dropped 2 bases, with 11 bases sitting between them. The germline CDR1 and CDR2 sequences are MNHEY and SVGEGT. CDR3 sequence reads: CASRFDRTGNTIYF. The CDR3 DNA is TGTGCCAGCAGATTTGACAGGACTGGAAACACCATATATTTT.

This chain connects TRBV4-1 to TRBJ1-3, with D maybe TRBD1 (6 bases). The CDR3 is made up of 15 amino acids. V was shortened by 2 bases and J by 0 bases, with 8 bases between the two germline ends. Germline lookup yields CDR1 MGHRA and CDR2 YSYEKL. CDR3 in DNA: TGCGCCAGCAGCCAACAACAGGGCTCTGGAAACACCATATATTTT. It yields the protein CASSQQQGSGNTIYF.

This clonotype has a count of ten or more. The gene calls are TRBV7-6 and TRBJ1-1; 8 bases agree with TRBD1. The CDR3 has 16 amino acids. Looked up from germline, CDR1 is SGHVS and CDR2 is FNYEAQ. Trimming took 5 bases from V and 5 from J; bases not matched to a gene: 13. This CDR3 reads CASSAGTGITLTEAFF. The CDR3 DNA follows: TGTGCCAGCAGCGCCGGGACAGGCATCACCCTAACTGAAGCTTTCTTT.

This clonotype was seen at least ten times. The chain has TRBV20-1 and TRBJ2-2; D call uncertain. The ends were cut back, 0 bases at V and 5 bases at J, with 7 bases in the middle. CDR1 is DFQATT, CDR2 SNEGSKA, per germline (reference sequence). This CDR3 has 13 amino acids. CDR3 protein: CSARDQPTGELFF. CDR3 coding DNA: TGCAGTGCTAGAGACCAGCCTACCGGGGAGCTGTTTTTT.

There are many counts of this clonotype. The CDR3 loop reads CASTFPGGTIQPTEAFF. The CDR3 DNA reads TGTGCCAGCACCTTCCCGGGAGGGACGATCCAGCCCACTGAAGCTTTCTTT. This chain joins TRBV12-3 or TRBV12-4 and TRBJ1-1; D is possibly TRBD1 (5 bases). Trimming pared 7 bases from V and 4 bases from J, leaving 25 bases between. CDR3 size: 17 residues.

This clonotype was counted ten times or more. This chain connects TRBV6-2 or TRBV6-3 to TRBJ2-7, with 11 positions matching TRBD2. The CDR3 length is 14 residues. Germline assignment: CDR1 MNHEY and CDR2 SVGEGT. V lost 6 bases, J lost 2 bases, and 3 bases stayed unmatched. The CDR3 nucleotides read TGTGCCAGCAGCAGACTAGCGGGGACCTACGAGCAGTACTTC. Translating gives CASSRLAGTYEQYF.

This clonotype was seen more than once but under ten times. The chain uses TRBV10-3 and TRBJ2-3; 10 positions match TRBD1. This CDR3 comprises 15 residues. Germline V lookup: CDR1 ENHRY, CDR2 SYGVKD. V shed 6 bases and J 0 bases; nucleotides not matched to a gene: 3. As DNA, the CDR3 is TGTGCCATCAGGCGACAGGGGGCGAGCACAGATACGCAGTATTTT. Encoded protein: CAIRRQGASTDTQYF.

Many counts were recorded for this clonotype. CDR3 nucleotide sequence: TGCAGTGCTAGAACCCAGGAGTATCAGATTACGCAGTATTTT. Translating it yields CSARTQEYQITQYF. This rearrangement joins TRBV20-1 to TRBJ2-3; no clear D. The CDR3 contains 14 residues. The V end lost 2 bases, the J end lost 8 bases, and 17 bases lay between the germline ends. CDR1 is DFQATT, CDR2 SNEGSKA, per germline (reference sequence).

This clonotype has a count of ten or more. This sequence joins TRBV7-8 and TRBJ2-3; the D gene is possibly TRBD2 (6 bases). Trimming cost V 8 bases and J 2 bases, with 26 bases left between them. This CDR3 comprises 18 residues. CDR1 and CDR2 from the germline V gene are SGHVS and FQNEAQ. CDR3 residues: CASATNNPLAGFTDTQYF. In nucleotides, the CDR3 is TGTGCCAGCGCCACCAATAATCCCCTTGCGGGGTTCACAGATACGCAGTATTTT.

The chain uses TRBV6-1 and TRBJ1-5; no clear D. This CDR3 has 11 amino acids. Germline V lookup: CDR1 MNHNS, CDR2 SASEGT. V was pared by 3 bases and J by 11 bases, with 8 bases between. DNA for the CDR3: TGTGCCAGCAGTGATTTCGTAGCCCAGCATTTT. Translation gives CASSDFVAQHF.

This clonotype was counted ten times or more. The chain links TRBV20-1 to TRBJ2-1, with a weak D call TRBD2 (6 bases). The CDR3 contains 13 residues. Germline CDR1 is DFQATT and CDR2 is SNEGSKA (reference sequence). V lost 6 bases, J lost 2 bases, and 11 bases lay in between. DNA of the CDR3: TGCAGTGCGGAGATAGCGGCCTACAATGAGCAGTTCTTC. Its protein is CSAEIAAYNEQFF.

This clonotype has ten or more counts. CDR3: CASSLGQSSTDTQYF. In DNA, the CDR3 is TGTGCCAGCAGCCTCGGACAGTCTAGCACAGATACGCAGTATTTT. The chain carries TRBV7-8 and TRBJ2-3; the D gene is possibly TRBD1 (6 bases). The V gene lost 5 bases and the J gene lost 0 bases, with 12 bases spanning the gap. Germline V gene data show CDR1 as SGHVS and CDR2 as FQNEAQ. CDR3 size: 15 residues.

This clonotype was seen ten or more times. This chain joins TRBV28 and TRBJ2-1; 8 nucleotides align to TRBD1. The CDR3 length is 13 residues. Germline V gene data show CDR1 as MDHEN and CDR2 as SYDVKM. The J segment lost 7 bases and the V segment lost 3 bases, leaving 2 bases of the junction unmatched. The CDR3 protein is CASSLGQVNEQFF. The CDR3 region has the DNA TGTGCCAGCAGTTTGGGACAGGTGAATGAGCAGTTCTTC.

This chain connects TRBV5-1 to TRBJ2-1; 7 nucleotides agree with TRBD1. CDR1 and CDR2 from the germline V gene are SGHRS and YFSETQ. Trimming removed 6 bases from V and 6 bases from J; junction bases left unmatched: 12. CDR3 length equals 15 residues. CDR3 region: CASTNTGAGGNEQFF. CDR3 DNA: TGCGCCAGCACCAACACAGGGGCGGGTGGCAATGAGCAGTTCTTC.

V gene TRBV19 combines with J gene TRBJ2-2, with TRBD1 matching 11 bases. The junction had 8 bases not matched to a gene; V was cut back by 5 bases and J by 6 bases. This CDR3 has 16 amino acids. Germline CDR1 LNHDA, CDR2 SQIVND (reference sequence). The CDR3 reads CASSFGQGAQSGELFF. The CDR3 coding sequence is TGTGCCAGTAGTTTTGGACAGGGGGCGCAGTCCGGGGAGCTGTTTTTT. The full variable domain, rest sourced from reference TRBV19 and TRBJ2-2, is DGGITQSPKYLFRKEGQNVTLSCEQNLNHDAMYWYRQDPGQGLRLIYYSQIVNDFQKGDIAEGYSVSREKKESFPLTVTSAQKNPTAFYLCASSFGQGAQSGELFFGEGSRLTVL.

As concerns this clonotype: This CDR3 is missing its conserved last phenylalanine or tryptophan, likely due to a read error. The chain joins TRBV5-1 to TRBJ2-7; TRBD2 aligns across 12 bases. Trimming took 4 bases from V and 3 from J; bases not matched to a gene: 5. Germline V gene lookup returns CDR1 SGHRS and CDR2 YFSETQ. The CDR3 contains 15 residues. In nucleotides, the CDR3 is TGCGCCAGCAGCCCCTCTAGCGGGAGGGACTACGAGCAGTACCTC. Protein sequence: CASSPSSGRDYEQYL.

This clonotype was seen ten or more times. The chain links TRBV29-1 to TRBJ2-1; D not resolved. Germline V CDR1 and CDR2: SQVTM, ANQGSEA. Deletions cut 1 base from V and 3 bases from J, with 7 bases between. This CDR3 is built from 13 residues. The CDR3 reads CSVEVIDYNEQFF. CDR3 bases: TGCAGCGTTGAAGTGATAGACTACAATGAGCAGTTCTTC.

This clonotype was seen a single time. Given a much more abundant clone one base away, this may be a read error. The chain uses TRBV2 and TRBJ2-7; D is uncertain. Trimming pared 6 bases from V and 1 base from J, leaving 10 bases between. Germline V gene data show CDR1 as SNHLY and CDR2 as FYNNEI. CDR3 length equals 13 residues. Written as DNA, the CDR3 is TGTGCCAGCAGGATCAGACGGTCCTACGAGCAGTACTTC. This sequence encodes CASRIRRSYEQYF.